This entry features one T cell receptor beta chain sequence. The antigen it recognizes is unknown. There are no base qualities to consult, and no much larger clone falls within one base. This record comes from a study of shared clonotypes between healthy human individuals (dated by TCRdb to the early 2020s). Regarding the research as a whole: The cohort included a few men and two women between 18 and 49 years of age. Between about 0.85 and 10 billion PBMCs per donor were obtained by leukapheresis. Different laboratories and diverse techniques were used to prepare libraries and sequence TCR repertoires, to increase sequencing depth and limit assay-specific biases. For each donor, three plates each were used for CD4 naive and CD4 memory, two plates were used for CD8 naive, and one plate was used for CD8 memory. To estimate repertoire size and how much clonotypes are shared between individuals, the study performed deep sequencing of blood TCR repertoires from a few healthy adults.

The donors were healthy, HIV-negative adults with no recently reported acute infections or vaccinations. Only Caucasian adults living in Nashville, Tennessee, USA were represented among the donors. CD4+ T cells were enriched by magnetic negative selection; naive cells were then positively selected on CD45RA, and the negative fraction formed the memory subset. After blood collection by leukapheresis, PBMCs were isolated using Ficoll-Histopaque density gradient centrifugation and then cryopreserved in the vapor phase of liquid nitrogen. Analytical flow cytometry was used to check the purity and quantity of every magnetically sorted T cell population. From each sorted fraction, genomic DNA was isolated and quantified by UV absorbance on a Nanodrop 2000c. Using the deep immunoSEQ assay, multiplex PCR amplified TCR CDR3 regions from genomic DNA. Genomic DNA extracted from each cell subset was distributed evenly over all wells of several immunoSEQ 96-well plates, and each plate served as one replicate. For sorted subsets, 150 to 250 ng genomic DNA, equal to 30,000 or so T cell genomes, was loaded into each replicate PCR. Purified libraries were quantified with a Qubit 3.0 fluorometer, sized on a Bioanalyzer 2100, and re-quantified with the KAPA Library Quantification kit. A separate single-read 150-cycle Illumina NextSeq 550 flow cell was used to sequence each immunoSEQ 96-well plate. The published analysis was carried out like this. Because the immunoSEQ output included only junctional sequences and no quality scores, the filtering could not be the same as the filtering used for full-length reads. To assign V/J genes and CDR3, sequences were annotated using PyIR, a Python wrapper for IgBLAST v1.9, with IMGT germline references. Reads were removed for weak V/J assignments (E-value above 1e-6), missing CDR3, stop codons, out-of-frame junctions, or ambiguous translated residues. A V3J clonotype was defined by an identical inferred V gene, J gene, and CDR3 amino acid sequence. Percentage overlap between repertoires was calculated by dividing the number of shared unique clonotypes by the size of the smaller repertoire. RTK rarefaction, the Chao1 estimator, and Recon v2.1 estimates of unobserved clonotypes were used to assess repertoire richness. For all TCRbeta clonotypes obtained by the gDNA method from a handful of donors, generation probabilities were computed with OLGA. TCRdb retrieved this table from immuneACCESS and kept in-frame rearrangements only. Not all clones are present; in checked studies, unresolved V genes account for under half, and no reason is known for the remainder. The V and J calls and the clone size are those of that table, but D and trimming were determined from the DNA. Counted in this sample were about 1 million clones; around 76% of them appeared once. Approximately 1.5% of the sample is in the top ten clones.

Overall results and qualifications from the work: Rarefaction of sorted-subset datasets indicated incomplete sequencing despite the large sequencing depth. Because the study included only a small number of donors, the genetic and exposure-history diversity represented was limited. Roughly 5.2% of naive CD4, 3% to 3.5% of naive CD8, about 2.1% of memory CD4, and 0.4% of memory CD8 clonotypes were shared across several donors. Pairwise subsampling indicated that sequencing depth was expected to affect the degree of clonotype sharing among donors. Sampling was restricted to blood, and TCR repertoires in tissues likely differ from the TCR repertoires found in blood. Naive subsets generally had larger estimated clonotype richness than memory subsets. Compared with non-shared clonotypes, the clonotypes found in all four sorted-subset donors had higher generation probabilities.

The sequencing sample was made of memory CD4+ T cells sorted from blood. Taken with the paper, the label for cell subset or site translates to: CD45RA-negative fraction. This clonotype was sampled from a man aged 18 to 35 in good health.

The DNA reads TGTGCCAGCAGCGGACAAGCACTTAGGAATGAGCAGTTCTTC. It specifies CASSGQALRNEQFF. The chain uses TRBV2 and TRBJ2-1, with TRBD1 perhaps the D gene, on 5 matching bases. V is clipped by 6 bases and J by 7 bases, and the sequence between their germline boundaries is 16 bases long. Reading from cysteine to phenylalanine, the CDR3 counts 14 amino acids. The kept DNA is CDR3 alone, 42 bases in frame from the first base. The germline V gene provides CDR1 SNHLY and CDR2 FYNNEI.